The sequence of this TCR beta chain was determined in a study of blood T cell repertoires in COVID-19 (dated by TCRdb to between 2020 and 2021). Study-wide context: ImmuneRACE Cohort 3 recovered participants were defined by two consecutive negative NP/OP PCR tests, healthcare professional clearance, or symptom resolution. Where HLA class I and class II types were available, the types were taken from metadata supplied by the sample provider, not from assay-based typing. Samples came from the ongoing ImmuneRACE study (first 160 participants) plus 1,254 subjects from 6 global collaborators. Samples covering the acute and convalescent phases of COVID-19 were provided by collaborators in the United States, Italy and Spain. The repertoires were made available in a free public database intended to serve as a resource for research on the immune response to SARS-CoV-2. The prospective study material was composed of cDNA or gDNA derived from T cells, B-cell-depleted T cells, or PBMCs. Subjects who had been exposed to COVID-19, were actively infected with it, or had recovered from it provided the deeply sampled blood TCRbeta repertoires that made up the dataset. A de-identified subject ID, COVID-19 status, age in years and sex were almost always included in the sample metadata.

Participants in the prospective study were enrolled through a virtual design, were aged roughly 18 to 100 years, and lived in some 24 United States geographic areas. Cohort assignment in the prospective study relied on participant-reported clinical history from a screening survey and a study questionnaire. Mobile phlebotomists in the prospective study collected whole blood, serum and a nasopharyngeal or oropharyngeal swab from every participant. Additional blood draws and questionnaires over an approximately two-month period could optionally be provided by prospective study participants. Blood samples from the prospective study were shipped frozen or at room temperature prior to DNA extraction. TCRbeta CDR3 regions were amplified from genomic DNA by means of the immunoSEQ Assay, a bias-controlled multiplex PCR. In the paper's pipeline: Within the assay, amplification of reference gene primers was used to estimate how many nucleated cells each sample contained. To quantify the absolute abundance of each unique TCRbeta CDR3 rearrangement, sequence reads were collapsed and filtered. For each sample, productive Simpson clonality was calculated as the square root of Simpson's diversity index across productive rearrangements. What TCRdb holds here is the immuneACCESS table cut down to in-frame rearrangements. Part of the clones is not present; checked against another copy, under half of the missing clones reflect an unresolved V gene, and the others are unexplained. V and J calls and clone size are given by that table; D and trimming were obtained from the DNA. The sample table lists about 210,000 clones, 85% to 90% of them with a count of one. The ten largest make up approximately 23% of the sample.

The germline V gene (reference sequence) specifies MNHEY as CDR1 and SMNVEV as CDR2. CDR3 length: 13 amino acids, cysteine to phenylalanine. CDR3 DNA only is kept here, 39 bases in frame from base 1. V and J are trimmed by 7 bases and 8 bases, and the gene matches miss 9 bases of the junction. The study at large found these results: The quantity of clinical and demographic metadata differed by source and by participant and was supplied without curation.

To note about this clone: What antigen it recognizes has not been identified. The record has no base qualities; no much larger clone is one base away.

The origin of this receptor is a middle-aged woman in a cohort exposed to, infected with or recovered from COVID-19 (not recorded which). The sequenced material came from PBMCs or T cells enriched from blood (not recorded which). The rearrangement combines TRBV27 with TRBJ1-2; 8 middle bases align to TRBD1. The CDR3 reads as follows: CASNPTPGGGYTF. Here is the DNA: TGTGCCAGCAATCCCACGCCAGGGGGCGGCTACACCTTC.